The 9 T cell receptor beta chains given below trace back to one sample, sequenced in a study of blood T cell repertoires in COVID-19. Sequencing was performed with immunoSEQ multiplex PCR; in TCRdb, only in-frame clones are kept and a portion is missing. The table includes about 220,000 clones, around 80% detected once. Sequences were obtained from peripheral blood. The source of these receptors is a woman aged 55 to 70 who had recovered from COVID-19.

The chain carries TRBV6-5 and TRBJ1-6, with a possible D match to TRBD1 (6 bases). This CDR3 region has 14 residues. The V gene's germline CDR1 is MNHEY and CDR2 SVGAGI. The V gene lost 2 bases and the J gene lost 7 bases, with 9 bases spanning the gap. The CDR3 DNA reads as TGTGCCAGCAGTTACCGGACAGCCAATTCACCCCTCCACTTT. Its translation: CASSYRTANSPLHF.

The genes are TRBV4-1 and TRBJ1-4; no definite D call. The CDR3 is 18 amino acids. V was pared by 2 bases and J by 2 bases, with 18 bases between. Germline CDR1 is MGHRA and CDR2 is YSYEKL. The CDR3 region has the DNA TGCGCCAGCAGCCAACAACTGAATTCGGGGAGGACTAATGAAAAACTGTTTTTT. This gives the protein CASSQQLNSGRTNEKLFF.

The chain uses TRBV27 and TRBJ1-5; D unresolved. Trimming removed 2 bases at V and 9 bases at J, with 14 bases between. CDR3 length: 14 residues. Germline loops: CDR1 MNHEY, CDR2 SMNVEV (reference sequence). The CDR3, as DNA: TGTGCCAGCAGTTTAGGGCTGTGGGTTGGGCCCCAGCATTTT. This codes for CASSLGLWVGPQHF.

This sequence joins TRBV3-1 (or the pseudogene TRBV3-2) and TRBJ2-5; no clear D. CDR1 and CDR2 (germline): LGHDT, YNNKEL (reference sequence). CDR3 size: 15 residues. V lost 1 base and J lost 2, with 11 bases in between. The CDR3, as DNA: TGTGCCAGCAGCCAAGCCACAACAGATCAAGAGACCCAGTACTTC. This sequence encodes CASSQATTDQETQYF.

The chain employs TRBV5-4 and TRBJ2-7; D is unresolved. With 4 bases removed from V and 0 bases from J, the gap between germline ends came to 11 bases. The CDR3 runs to 14 residues. Germline V gene sequence: CDR1 SGHNT, CDR2 YYREEE (reference sequence). The CDR3 region has the DNA TGTGCCAGCAGCCCGACTCAGAACTCCTACGAGCAGTACTTC. Its translation: CASSPTQNSYEQYF.

The CDR3 DNA reads as TGTGCCAGTAGTTGGCAAAACCAAGAGACCCAGTACTTC. Amino acid sequence: CASSWQNQETQYF. The J gene is TRBJ2-5, the V gene TRBV19, with D hard to call. V dropped 5 bases and J dropped 0 bases, with 7 bases sitting between them. The CDR3 is 13 residues long. Looked up from germline, CDR1 is LNHDA and CDR2 is SQIVND (reference sequence).

The chain carries TRBV6-5 and TRBJ1-2; TRBD1 might be the D (6 bases). CDR3 size: 14 residues. V lost 6 bases, J lost 8 bases, and 19 bases lay in between. From germline, CDR1 is MNHEY and CDR2 SVGAGI. This CDR3 is CASRGHLTPEGYTF. CDR3 coding DNA: TGTGCCAGCAGGGGACACCTAACCCCAGAAGGCTACACCTTC.

The chain is built from TRBV30 and TRBJ1-2; 7 bases map to TRBD1. The V and J ends lost 3 bases and 4 bases, in that order; junction bases with no gene match: 2. The CDR3 runs 12 residues. The germline V gene encodes CDR1 GTSNPN and CDR2 SVGIG (reference sequence). CDR3 sequence (DNA): TGTGCCTGGAGGACAGGGTCCTATGGCTACACCTTC. Protein product: CAWRTGSYGYTF.

This rearrangement joins TRBV12-3 or TRBV12-4 to TRBJ1-3; tentatively, D is TRBD1 (5 bases). V was pared by 8 bases and J by 3 bases, with 8 bases between. This CDR3 has 12 amino acids. The CDR3 coding sequence is TGTGCCAGCCAGGGACTTGGAAACACCATATATTTT. Its protein product is CASQGLGNTIYF.